A selection of T cell receptor beta chains follows, all from one sample in a study of shared clonotypes between healthy human individuals. Method: immunoSEQ multiplex PCR; TCRdb's copy keeps in-frame clones and lacks some. The sample lists around 600,000 clones, about 98% occurring once. The sample comprised naive CD8+ T cells sorted from blood. Receptor source: a young man in good health. Each CDR3 is given with its conserved first and last residue. Fields, in order: clone size, J gene, V gene, D gene, CDR3 protein, CDR3 DNA. The D gene is left open where the match is weak. Expanded clones get a size class; other rows say once, few or many, or leave the size out.

.	TRBJ2-2	TRBV5-1	TRBD1	CASSLEGATGELFF	TGCGCCAGCAGCTTGGAGGGGGCCACCGGGGAGCTGTTTTTT
.	TRBJ2-1	TRBV7-2	.	CASSLTGNEQFF	TGTGCCAGCAGCCTAACGGGCAATGAGCAGTTCTTC
.	TRBJ1-2	TRBV2	.	CASRDKIYGYTF	TGTGCCAGCCGGGACAAGATCTATGGCTACACCTTC
.	TRBJ1-2	TRBV27	TRBD1	CASGTGISNYGYTF	TGTGCCAGCGGGACAGGGATAAGTAACTATGGCTACACCTTC
.	TRBJ1-1	TRBV6-1	.	CASSDFGQPAFF	TGTGCCAGCAGTGATTTCGGGCAACCAGCTTTCTTT
.	TRBJ2-7	TRBV6-1	TRBD2	CASSEAVGTSGYEQYF	TGTGCCAGCAGTGAAGCCGTGGGGACTAGCGGCTACGAGCAGTACTTC
.	TRBJ2-7	TRBV4-3	TRBD1	CASSPGRGLEQYF	TGCGCCAGCAGCCCAGGCAGGGGGCTCGAGCAGTACTTC
.	TRBJ2-7	TRBV5-4	.	CASSLRGGGSSYEQYF	TGTGCCAGCAGCTTGCGCGGCGGAGGAAGCTCCTACGAGCAGTACTTC
.	TRBJ2-1	TRBV10-3	TRBD2	CAINTETSGVPNEQFF	TGTGCCATCAATACTGAAACTAGCGGGGTTCCTAATGAGCAGTTCTTC
.	TRBJ2-7	TRBV5-5	.	CASSLDGGFRGEQYF	TGTGCCAGCAGCTTGGATGGAGGGTTTAGAGGGGAGCAGTACTTC
.	TRBJ1-1	TRBV29-1	.	CSVVPRLGAMNTEAFF	TGCAGCGTCGTGCCGCGCCTGGGGGCCATGAACACTGAAGCTTTCTTT
.	TRBJ2-2	TRBV10-1	.	CASSKKGNTGELFF	TGCGCCAGCAGTAAAAAAGGGAACACCGGGGAGCTGTTTTTT
.	TRBJ2-1	TRBV9	.	CASEEGTSLYNEQFF	TGTGCCAGCGAGGAGGGAACTTCCCTGTACAATGAGCAGTTCTTC
once	TRBJ2-1	TRBV4-3	TRBD1	CASSQAWTGDENLYNEQFF	TGCGCCAGCAGCCAAGCCTGGACAGGGGACGAAAACCTCTACAATGAGCAGTTCTTC
.	TRBJ2-2	TRBV4-1	TRBD2	CASSQDSGLLAGKTGELFF	TGCGCCAGCAGCCAAGATTCGGGATTGCTAGCGGGGAAAACCGGGGAGCTGTTTTTT
once	TRBJ2-1	TRBV27	TRBD2	CASRERTSSDNEQFF	TGTGCCAGCAGGGAAAGGACTAGCAGCGACAATGAGCAGTTCTTC
once	TRBJ2-2	TRBV6-5	.	CASSYRAGSTGELFF	TGTGCCAGCAGCTACCGTGCAGGCTCCACCGGGGAGCTGTTTTTT
.	TRBJ2-1	TRBV29-1	.	CRAGPFSYNEQFF	TGCAGGGCTGGCCCCTTTTCCTACAATGAGCAGTTCTTC
.	TRBJ2-3	TRBV9	.	CASSPSGSTDTQYF	TGTGCCAGCTCCCCCTCAGGGAGCACAGATACGCAGTATTTT
.	TRBJ2-5	TRBV14	TRBD2	CASSQPGLAGFGSSETQYF	TGTGCCAGCAGCCAACCGGGACTAGCGGGTTTCGGCTCTTCAGAGACCCAGTACTTC
.	TRBJ2-1	TRBV15	.	CATSRAGLGWDEQFF	TGTGCCACCAGCAGAGCGGGACTGGGCTGGGATGAGCAGTTCTTC
once	TRBJ2-3	TRBV7-2	TRBD2	CASSSPLAGITDTQYF	TGTGCCAGCAGCTCACCTCTAGCGGGGATCACAGATACGCAGTATTTT
once	TRBJ2-2	TRBV6-5	.	CASGTGELFF	TGTGCCAGCGGAACCGGGGAGCTGTTTTTT
.	TRBJ2-2	TRBV4-1	.	CASSQGYTGELFF	TGCGCCAGCAGCCAAGGGTACACCGGGGAGCTGTTTTTT
.	TRBJ2-7	TRBV9	TRBD2	CASSPGGTSGYEQYF	TGTGCCAGCAGCCCCGGGGGGACTAGCGGCTACGAGCAGTACTTC